This T cell receptor (beta chain) originates from a study of blood T cell repertoires in COVID-19. Study summary: Acute and convalescent COVID-19 samples came from the United States, Italy and Spain.

Per the original methods: Estimated nucleated cell counts came from reference gene primer amplification. Assay: immunoSEQ multiplex PCR; the TCRdb copy retains only in-frame clones and omits some. V and J calls and clone size are those listed in that table; D and trimming were worked out from the DNA. In the table there are 120,000 or so clones, 70% to 85% of which are singletons. Looked up from germline, CDR1 is MGHRA and CDR2 is YSYEKL. The CDR3 totals 15 residues. The V gene lost 1 base and the J gene lost 5 bases, with 13 bases spanning the gap. Sequencing was performed on peripheral blood. This TCR was sampled from a man aged 50 or older with acute or convalescent COVID-19. The chain links TRBV4-1 to TRBJ2-3; D is possibly TRBD2 (5 bases). The CDR3: CASSQATGVGDTQYF. The CDR3 DNA reads TGCGCCAGCAGCCAAGCGACCGGGGTAGGAGATACGCAGTATTTT.